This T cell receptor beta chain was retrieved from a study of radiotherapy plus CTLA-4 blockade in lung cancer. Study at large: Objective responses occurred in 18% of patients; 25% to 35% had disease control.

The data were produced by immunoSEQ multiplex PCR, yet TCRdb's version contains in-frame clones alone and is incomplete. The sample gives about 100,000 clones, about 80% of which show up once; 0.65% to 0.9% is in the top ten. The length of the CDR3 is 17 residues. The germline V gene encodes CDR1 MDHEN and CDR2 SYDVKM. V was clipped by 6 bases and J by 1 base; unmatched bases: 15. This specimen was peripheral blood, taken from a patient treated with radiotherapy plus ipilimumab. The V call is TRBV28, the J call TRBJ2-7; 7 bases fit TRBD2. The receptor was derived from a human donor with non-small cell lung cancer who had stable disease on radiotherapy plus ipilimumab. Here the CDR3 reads CASSSGGLAVYSYEQYF. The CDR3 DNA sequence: TGTGCCAGCAGCTCAGGCGGCCTAGCGGTATATTCCTACGAGCAGTACTTC. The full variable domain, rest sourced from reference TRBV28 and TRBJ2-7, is DVKVTQSSRYLVKRTGEKVFLECVQDMDHENMFWYRQDPGLGLRLIYFSYDVKMKEKGDIPEGYSVSREKKERFSLILESASTNQTSMYLCASSSGGLAVYSYEQYFGPGTRLTVT.